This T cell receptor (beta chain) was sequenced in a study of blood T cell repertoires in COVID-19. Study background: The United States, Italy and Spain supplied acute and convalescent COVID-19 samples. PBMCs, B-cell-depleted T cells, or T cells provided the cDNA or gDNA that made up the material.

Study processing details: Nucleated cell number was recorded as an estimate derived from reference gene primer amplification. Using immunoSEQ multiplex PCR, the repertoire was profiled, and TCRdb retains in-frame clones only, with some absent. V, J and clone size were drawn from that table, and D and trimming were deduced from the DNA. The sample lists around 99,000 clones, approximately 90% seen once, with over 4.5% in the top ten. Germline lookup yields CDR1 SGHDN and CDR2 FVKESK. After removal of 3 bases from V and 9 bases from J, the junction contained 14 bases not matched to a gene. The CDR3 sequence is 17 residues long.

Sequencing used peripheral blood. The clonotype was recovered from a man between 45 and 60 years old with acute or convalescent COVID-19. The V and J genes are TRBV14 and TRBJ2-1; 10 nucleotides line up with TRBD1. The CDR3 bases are TGTGCCAGCAGCCACCTGGGACAGGGGCCTAGAGTTAGTGAGCAGTTCTTC. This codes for CASSHLGQGPRVSEQFF.